Here is one TCR beta chain with its context. Antigen: not known. Primers for the PCR totalled 60 Vbeta and 13 Jbeta. Here immunoSEQ multiplex PCR was the method, and the copy in TCRdb shows in-frame clones only, minus some. The sample shows some 110,000 clones, around 65% of them seen only once. This record comes from a study of cytomegalovirus exposure and HLA in healthy donors. Study-wide findings and caveats: The study put some 160 TCR beta chains on its list as cytomegalovirus-associated.

The TCR comes from a young man in good health and CMV-seronegative. Sequenced material: PBMCs.

This CDR3 reads CASRPLPGQGFFGYTF. The CDR3 region has the DNA TGTGCCAGCAGACCTCTTCCGGGACAGGGTTTTTTTGGCTACACCTTC. The chain combines TRBV28 with TRBJ1-2; 9 bases are shared with TRBD1. The ends lost 6 bases at V and 7 bases at J; junction bases unmatched: 15. The CDR3 is 16 amino acids. In germline, CDR1 is MDHEN, CDR2 SYDVKM.